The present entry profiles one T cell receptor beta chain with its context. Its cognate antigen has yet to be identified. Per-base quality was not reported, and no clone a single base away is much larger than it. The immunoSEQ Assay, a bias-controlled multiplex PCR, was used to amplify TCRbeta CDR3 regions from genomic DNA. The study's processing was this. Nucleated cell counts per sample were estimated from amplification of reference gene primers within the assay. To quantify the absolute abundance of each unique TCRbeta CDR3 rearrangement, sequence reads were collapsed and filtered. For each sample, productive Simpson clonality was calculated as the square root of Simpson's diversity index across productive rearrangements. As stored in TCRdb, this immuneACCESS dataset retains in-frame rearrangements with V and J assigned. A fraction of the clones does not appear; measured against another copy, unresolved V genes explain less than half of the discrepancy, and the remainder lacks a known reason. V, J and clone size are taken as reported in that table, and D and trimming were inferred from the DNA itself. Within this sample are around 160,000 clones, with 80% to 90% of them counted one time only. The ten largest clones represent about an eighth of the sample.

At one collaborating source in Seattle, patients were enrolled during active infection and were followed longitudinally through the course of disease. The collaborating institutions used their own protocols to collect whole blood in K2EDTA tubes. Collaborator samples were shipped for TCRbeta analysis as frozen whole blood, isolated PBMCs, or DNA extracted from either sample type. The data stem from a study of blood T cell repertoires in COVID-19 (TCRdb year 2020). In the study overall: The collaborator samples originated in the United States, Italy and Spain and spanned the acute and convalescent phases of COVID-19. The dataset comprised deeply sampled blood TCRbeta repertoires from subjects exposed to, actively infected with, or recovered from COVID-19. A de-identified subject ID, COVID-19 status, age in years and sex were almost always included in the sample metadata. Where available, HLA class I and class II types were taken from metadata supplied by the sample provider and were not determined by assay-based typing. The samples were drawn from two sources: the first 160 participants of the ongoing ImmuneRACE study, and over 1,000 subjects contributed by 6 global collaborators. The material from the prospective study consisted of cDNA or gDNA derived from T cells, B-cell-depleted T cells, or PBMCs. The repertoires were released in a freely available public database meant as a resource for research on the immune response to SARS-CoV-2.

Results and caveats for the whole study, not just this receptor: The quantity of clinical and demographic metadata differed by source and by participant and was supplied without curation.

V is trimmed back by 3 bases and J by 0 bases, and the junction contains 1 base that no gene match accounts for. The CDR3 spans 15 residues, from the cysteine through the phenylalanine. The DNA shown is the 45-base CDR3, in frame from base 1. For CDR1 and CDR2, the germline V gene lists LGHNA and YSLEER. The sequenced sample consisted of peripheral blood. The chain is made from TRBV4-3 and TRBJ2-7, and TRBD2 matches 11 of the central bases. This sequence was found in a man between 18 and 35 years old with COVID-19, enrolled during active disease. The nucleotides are TGCGCCAGCAGCCAGGGACTAGCGGCCTCCTACGAGCAGTACTTC. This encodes CASSQGLAASYEQYF.